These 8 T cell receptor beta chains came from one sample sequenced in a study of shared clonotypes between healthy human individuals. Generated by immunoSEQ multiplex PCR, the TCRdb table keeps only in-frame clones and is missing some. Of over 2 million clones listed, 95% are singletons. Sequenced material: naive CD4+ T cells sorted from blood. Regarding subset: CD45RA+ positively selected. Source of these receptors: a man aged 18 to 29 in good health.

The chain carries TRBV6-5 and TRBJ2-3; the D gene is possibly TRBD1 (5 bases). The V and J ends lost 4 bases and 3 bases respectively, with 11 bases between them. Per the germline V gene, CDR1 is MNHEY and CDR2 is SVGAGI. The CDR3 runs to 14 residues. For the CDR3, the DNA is TGTGCCAGCAGTTCCCCCAAGGGGACAGATACGCAGTATTTT. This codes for CASSSPKGTDTQYF.

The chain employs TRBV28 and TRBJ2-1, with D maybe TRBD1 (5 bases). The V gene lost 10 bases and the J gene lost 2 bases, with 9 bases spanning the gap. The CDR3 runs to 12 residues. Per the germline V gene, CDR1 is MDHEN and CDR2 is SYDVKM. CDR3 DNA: TGTGCCATCTCAGGGACCTACAATGAGCAGTTCTTC. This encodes CAISGTYNEQFF.

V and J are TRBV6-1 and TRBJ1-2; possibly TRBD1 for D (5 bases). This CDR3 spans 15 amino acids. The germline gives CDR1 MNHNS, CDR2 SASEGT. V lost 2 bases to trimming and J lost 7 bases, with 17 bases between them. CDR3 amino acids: CASSEIVGLQGGYTF. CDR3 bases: TGTGCCAGCAGTGAAATTGTGGGACTCCAGGGTGGCTACACCTTC.

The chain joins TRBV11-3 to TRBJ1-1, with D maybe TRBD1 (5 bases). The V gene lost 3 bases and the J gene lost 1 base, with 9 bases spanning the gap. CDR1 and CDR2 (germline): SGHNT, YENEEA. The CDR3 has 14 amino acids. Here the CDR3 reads CASSLGVRNTEAFF. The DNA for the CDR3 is TGTGCCAGCAGCTTGGGGGTTCGGAACACTGAAGCTTTCTTT.

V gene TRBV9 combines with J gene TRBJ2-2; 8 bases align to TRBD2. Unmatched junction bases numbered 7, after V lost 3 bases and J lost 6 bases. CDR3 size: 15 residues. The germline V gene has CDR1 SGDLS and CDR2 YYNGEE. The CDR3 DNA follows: TGTGCCAGCAGCGACCGGGGGGGCCTGTCCGGGGAGCTGTTTTTT. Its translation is CASSDRGGLSGELFF.

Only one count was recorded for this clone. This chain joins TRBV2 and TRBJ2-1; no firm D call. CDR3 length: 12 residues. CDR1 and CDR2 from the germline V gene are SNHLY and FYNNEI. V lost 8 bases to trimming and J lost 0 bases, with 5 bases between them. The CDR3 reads CASSNSYNEQFF. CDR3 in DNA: TGTGCCAGCTCTAACTCCTACAATGAGCAGTTCTTC.

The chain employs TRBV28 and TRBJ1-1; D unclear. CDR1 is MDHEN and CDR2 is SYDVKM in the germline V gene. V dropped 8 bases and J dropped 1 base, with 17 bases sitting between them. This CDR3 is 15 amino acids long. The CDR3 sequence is CASSSPGQANTEAFF. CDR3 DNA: TGTGCCAGCTCGTCCCCCGGGCAGGCGAACACTGAAGCTTTCTTT.

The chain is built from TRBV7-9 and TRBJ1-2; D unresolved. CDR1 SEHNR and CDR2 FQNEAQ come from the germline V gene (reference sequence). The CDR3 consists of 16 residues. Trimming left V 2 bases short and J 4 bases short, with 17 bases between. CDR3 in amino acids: CASSLSRSQSPYGYTF. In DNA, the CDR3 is TGTGCCAGCAGCTTATCACGGTCTCAGTCTCCCTATGGCTACACCTTC.